This T cell receptor beta chain was observed in a study of PD-1 blockade in classical Hodgkin lymphoma. Germline trimming cut 6 bases from V and 3 bases from J; bases unmatched to any gene: 5. The CDR3 has 14 amino acids. Germline V gene sequence: CDR1 LGHNT, CDR2 FRNRAP. Sequenced by immunoSEQ multiplex PCR; TCRdb stores in-frame clones only, minus some. The sample carries about 35,000 clones, 90% recorded once. Comment on this clone: Antigen specificity is unknown.

Regarding the study as a whole: The study found that TCR diversity rose significantly by C4D1 in CD4+ but not CD8+ cells. It was among complete responders that baseline diversity resembled that of newly diagnosed patients. Healthy donors were reported to have higher baseline TCR diversity than newly diagnosed patients.

Relapse after autologous stem cell transplantation occurred in every patient, and brentuximab vedotin exposure varied. CD4+ T cells were purified from thawed PBMCs by negative selection. Complete response, partial response or progressive disease constituted the best responses recorded. This clonotype was sampled from a human donor with classical Hodgkin lymphoma. The V gene is TRBV12-5, the J gene TRBJ2-1; 7 nucleotides align to TRBD1. The sample consisted of CD4+ T cells from blood, taken at baseline. CDR3 residues: CASGVGTVYNEQFF. CDR3 nucleotides: TGTGCTAGTGGGGTCGGGACAGTCTACAATGAGCAGTTCTTC. Supplemented by reference TRBV12-5 and TRBJ2-1, the full variable domain reads DARVTQTPRHKVTEMGQEVTMRCQPILGHNTVFWYRQTMMQGLELLAYFRNRAPLDDSGMPKDRFSAEMPDATLATLKIQPSEPRDSAVYFCASGVGTVYNEQFFGPGTRLTVL.